This paragraph reports one T cell receptor beta chain. Antigen specificity is unknown. Primers for the PCR totalled 60 Vbeta and 13 Jbeta. Profiling relied on immunoSEQ multiplex PCR, and the TCRdb table lists in-frame clones only, not all of them. Of about 160,000 clones in the sample, 82% were seen once. V was clipped by 1 base and J by 2 bases; unmatched bases: 9. CDR1 is SNHLY, CDR2 FYNNEI, per germline. The CDR3 extends over 17 amino acids. These data are taken from a study of cytomegalovirus exposure and HLA in healthy donors. Across the whole study: Tens of millions of unique TCR sequences came from HLA-typed donors in an early release. General study results and limits: Versus the roughly 640-donor mean, an Asian-associated ancestry cluster reportedly showed fewer N-insertions in a later analysis. Earlier results showed most TCR beta V segments being productive about 90% or about 30% of the time.

The TCR comes from a girl aged 2-15 years in good health and CMV-seropositive. The sample comprised PBMCs. The V gene is TRBV2, the J gene TRBJ1-1; 8 bases fit TRBD1. The CDR3 DNA reads as TGTGCCAGCAGTGAAGACGGGACAGGAACCCTCAACACTGAAGCTTTCTTT. This gives the protein CASSEDGTGTLNTEAFF.